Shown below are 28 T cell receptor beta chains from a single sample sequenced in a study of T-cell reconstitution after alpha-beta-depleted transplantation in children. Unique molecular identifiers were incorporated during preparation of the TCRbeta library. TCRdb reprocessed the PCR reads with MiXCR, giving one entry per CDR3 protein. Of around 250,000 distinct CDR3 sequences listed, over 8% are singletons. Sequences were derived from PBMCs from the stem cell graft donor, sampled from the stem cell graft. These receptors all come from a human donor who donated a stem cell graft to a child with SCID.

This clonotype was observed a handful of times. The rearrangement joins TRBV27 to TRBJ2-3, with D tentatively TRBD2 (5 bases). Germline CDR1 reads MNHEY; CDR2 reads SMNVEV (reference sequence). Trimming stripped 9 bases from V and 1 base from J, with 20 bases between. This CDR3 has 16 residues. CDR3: CASRVGVVPGTDTQYF. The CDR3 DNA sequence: TGTGCCAGTCGAGTCGGGGTAGTCCCCGGCACAGATACGCAGTATTTT.

The CDR3 bases are TGTGCCAGCAGGCAGACGGTTTTACGGCGGGGGGGAGAAAGGAACGAGCAGTACTTC. It is translated as CASRQTVLRRGGERNEQYF. The genes are TRBV11-1 and TRBJ2-7; 9 bases map to TRBD2. With 6 bases clipped from V and 5 bases from J, the junction kept 23 bases outside the gene matches. Germline V CDR1 and CDR2: SGHAT, FQDESV (reference sequence). The CDR3 covers 19 residues.

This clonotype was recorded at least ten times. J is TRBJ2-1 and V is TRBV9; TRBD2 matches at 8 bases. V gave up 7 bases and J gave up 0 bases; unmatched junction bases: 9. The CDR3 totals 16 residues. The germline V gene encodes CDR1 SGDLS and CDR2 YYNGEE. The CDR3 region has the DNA TGTGCCAGCCGCCCCGGGGGGGCTAGCTCCTACAATGAGCAGTTCTTC. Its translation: CASRPGGASSYNEQFF.

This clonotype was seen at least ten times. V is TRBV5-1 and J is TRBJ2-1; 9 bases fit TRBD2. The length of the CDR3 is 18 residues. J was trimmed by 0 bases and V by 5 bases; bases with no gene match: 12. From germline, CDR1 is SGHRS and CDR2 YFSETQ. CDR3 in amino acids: CASRLGSGGLSSYNEQFF. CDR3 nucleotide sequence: TGCGCCAGCAGGCTTGGGAGCGGGGGGCTGAGCTCCTACAATGAGCAGTTCTTC.

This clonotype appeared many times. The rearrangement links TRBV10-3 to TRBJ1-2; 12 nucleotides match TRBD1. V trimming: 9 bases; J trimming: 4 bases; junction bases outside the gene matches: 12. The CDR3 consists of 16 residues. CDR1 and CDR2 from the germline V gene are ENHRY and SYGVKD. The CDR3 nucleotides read TGTGCCATAGAACCGGGACAGGGGGCCGGTGGCTATGGCTACACCTTC. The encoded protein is CAIEPGQGAGGYGYTF.

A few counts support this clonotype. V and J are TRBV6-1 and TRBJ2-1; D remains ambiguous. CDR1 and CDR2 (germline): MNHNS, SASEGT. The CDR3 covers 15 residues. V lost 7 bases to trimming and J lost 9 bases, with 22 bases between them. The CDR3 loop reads CASTLRGLTRPEQFF. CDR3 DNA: TGTGCCAGCACCTTACGAGGTCTAACCCGGCCTGAGCAGTTCTTC.

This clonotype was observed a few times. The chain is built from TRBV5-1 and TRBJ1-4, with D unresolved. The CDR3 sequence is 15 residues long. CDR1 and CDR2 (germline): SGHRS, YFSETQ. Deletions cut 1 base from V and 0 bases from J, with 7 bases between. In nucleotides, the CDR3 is TGCGCCAGCAGCTTGACAGTCACAACTAATGAAAAACTGTTTTTT. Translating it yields CASSLTVTTNEKLFF.

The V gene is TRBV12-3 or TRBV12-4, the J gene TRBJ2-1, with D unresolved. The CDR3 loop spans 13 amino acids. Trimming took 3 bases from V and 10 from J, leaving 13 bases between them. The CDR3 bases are TGTGCCAGCAGTTTTTCCGGATCGCGGGAGCAGTTCTTC. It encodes CASSFSGSREQFF.

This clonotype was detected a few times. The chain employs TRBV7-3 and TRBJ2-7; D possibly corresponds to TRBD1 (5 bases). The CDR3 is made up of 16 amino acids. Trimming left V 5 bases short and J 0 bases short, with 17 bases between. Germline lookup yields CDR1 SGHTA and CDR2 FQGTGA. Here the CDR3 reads CASSVYRPTSSYEQYF. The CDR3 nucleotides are TGTGCCAGCAGCGTCTACAGGCCTACATCCTCCTACGAGCAGTACTTC.

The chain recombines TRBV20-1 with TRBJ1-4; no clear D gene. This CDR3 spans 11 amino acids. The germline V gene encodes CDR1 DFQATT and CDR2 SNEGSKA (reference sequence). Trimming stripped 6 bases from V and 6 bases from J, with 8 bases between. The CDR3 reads CSAKRDEKLFF. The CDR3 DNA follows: TGCAGTGCCAAGCGCGATGAAAAACTGTTTTTT.

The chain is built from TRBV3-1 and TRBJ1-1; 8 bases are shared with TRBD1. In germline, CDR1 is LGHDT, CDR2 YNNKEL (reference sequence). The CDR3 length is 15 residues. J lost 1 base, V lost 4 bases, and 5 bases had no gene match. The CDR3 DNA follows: TGTGCCAGCAGCCGGGGCGGGACAGGGAACACTGAAGCTTTCTTT. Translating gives CASSRGGTGNTEAFF.

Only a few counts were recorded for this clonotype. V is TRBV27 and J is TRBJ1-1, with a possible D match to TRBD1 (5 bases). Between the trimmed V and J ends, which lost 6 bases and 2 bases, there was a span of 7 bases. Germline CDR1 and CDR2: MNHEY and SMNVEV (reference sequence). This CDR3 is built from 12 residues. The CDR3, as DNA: TGTGCCAGCAGGACAGCTAACACTGAAGCTTTCTTT. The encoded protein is CASRTANTEAFF.

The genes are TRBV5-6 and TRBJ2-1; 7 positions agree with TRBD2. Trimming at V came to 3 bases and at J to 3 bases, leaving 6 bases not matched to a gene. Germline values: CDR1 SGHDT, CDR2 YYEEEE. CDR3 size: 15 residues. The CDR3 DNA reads TGTGCCAGCAGCTCCGGACTAGGAATCTACAATGAGCAGTTCTTC. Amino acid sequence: CASSSGLGIYNEQFF.

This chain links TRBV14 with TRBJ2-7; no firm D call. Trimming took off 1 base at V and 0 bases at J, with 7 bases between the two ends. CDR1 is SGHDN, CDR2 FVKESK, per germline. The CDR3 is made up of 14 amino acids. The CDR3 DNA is TGTGCCAGCAGCCAAGTCATGGCCTCCTACGAGCAGTACTTC. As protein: CASSQVMASYEQYF.

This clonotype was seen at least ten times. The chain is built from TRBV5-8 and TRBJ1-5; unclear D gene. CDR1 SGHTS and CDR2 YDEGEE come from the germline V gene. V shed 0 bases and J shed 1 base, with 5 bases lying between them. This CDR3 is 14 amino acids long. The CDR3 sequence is CASSLVRSNQPQHF. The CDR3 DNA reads TGTGCCAGCAGCTTGGTCCGGAGCAATCAGCCCCAGCATTTT.

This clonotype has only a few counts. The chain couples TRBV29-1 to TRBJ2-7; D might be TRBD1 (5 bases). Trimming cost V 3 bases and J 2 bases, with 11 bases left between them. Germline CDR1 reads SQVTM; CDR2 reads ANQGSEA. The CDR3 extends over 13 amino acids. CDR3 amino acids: CSVEDNTAYEQYF. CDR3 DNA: TGCAGCGTTGAGGACAATACCGCCTACGAGCAGTACTTC.

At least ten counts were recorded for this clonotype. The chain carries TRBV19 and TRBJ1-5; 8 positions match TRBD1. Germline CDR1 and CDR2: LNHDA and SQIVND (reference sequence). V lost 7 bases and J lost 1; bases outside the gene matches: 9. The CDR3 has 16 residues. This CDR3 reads CASTTGGTLSNQPQHF. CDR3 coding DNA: TGTGCCAGTACCACAGGGGGGACTTTAAGCAATCAGCCCCAGCATTTT. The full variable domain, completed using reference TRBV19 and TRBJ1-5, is DGGITQSPKYLFRKEGQNVTLSCEQNLNHDAMYWYRQDPGQGLRLIYYSQIVNDFQKGDIAEGYSVSREKKESFPLTVTSAQKNPTAFYLCASTTGGTLSNQPQHFGDGTRLSIL.

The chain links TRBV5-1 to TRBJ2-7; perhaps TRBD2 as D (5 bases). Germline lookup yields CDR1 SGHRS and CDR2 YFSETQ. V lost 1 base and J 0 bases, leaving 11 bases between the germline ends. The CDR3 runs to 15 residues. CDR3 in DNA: TGCGCCAGCAGCTTGTGGTCGGGGAGCTCCTACGAGCAGTACTTC. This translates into CASSLWSGSSYEQYF.

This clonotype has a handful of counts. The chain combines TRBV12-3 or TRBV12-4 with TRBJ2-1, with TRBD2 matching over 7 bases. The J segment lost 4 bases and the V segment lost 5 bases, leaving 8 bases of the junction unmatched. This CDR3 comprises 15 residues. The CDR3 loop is CASSTRGELYNEQFF. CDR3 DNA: TGTGCCAGCAGTACACGGGGGGAACTATACAATGAGCAGTTCTTC.

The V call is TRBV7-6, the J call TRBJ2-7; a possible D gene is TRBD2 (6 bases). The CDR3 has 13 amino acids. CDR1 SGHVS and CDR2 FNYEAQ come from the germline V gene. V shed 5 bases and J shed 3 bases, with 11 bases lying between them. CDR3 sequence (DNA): TGTGCCAGCAGCGCAACGGGGGACTACGAGCAGTACTTC. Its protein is CASSATGDYEQYF.

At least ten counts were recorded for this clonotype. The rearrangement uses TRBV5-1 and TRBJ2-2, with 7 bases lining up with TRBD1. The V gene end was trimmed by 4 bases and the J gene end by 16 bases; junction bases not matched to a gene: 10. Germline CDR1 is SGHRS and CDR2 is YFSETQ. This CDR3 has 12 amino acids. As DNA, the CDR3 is TGCGCCAGCAGCCCCGACAGGGCCTTATCGTTTTTT. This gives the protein CASSPDRALSFF.

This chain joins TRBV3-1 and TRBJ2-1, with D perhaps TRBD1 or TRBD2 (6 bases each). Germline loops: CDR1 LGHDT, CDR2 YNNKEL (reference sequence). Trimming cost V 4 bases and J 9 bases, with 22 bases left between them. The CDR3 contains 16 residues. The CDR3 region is CASSRGAVPTLGEQFF. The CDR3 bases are TGTGCCAGCAGCCGGGGGGCGGTTCCTACCCTCGGTGAGCAGTTCTTC.

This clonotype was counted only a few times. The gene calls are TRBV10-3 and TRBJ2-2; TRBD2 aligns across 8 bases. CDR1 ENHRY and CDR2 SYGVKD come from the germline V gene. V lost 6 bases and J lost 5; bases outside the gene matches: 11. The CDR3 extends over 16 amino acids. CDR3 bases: TGTGCCATCAGCCCCAGTCCCGCGGGGGGAACCGGGGAGCTGTTTTTT. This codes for CAISPSPAGGTGELFF.

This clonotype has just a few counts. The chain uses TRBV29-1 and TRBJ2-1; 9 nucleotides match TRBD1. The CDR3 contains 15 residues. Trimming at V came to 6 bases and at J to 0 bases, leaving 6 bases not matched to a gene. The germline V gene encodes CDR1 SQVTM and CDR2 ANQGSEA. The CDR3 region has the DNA TGCAGCGTCGTTCCGGGACAGGGCTCCTACAATGAGCAGTTCTTC. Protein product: CSVVPGQGSYNEQFF.

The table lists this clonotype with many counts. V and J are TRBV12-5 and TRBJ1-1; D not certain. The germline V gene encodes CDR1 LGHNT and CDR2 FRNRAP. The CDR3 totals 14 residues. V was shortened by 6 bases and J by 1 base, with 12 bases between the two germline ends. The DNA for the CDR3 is TGTGCTAGTGGCGTTCAACAGAAGAACACTGAAGCTTTCTTT. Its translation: CASGVQQKNTEAFF.

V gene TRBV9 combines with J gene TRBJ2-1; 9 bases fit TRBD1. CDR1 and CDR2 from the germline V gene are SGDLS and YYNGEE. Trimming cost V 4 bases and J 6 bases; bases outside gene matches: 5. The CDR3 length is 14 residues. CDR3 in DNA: TGTGCCAGCAGCACAGGGGGCGTAAGCAATGAGCAGTTCTTC. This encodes CASSTGGVSNEQFF.

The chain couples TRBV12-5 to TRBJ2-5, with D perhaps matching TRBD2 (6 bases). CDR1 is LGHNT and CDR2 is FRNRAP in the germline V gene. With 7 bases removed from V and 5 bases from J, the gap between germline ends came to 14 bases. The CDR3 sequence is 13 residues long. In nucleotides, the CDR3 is TGTGCTAGTGCCAAGGACCGGGAGGAGACCCAGTACTTC. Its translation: CASAKDREETQYF.

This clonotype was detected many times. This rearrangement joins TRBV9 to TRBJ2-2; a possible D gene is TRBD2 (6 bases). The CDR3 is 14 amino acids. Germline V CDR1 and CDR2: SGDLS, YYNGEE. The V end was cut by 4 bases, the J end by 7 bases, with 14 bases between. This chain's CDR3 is CASSQNSGDGELFF. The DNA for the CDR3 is TGTGCCAGCAGCCAGAACTCGGGGGACGGGGAGCTGTTTTTT.